This T cell receptor (beta chain) was sequenced during a study of Ad26.COV2.S vaccination and SARS-CoV-2 variants. General observations from the study: Once vaccination had occurred, spike-specific CD8+ and CD4+ T cell responses reportedly showed substantial breadth. Vaccinees displayed broader spike-specific TCR repertoires than placebo recipients. Whether participants received vaccine or placebo, their non-spike TCR breadth was similar.

A note on this clone: Its antigen is undetermined.

The treatment was: about 20 received Ad26.COV2.S at low or high dose, single or two shots; several received placebo; per-sample allocation not given. Specimens were obtained on day 63 following the first vaccine or placebo injection. Trimming removed 5 bases at V and 6 bases at J, with 20 bases between. The CDR3 length is 15 residues. Germline V CDR1 and CDR2: LNHDA, SQIVND (reference sequence). Sequencing used immunoSEQ multiplex PCR; TCRdb keeps in-frame clones, though not all of them. The profile shows a few hundred thousand clones, 83% of them singletons. The sequence was obtained from a person between 18 and 60 years old who received the Ad26.COV2.S COVID-19 vaccine or a placebo. V and J are TRBV19 and TRBJ2-7; D ambiguous. The sample here was peripheral blood, taken in a trial of Ad26.COV2.S vaccine versus placebo. The CDR3 region is CASSAALWASSEQYF. The DNA for the CDR3 is TGTGCCAGTAGTGCAGCTCTTTGGGCTAGTTCCGAGCAGTACTTC.